A single sample is the source of the 18 T cell receptor beta chains below, sequenced in a study of CD8+ T cells in alopecia areata listed by TCRdb under 2018. Library generation was performed with the immunoSEQ multiplex PCR assay. For TCR sequencing, RNA was extracted from every sample and reverse transcribed into cDNA to serve as template. The source is immuneACCESS, and TCRdb retained only in-frame sequences with V and J called. Part of the clones is not carried over; for the studies checked, unresolved V genes explain less than half of this, and the remainder is unexplained. This sample is represented by around 290,000 clones, with no singletons among them. Of the sample, more than 1% falls within the top ten clones. Pooled mouse cutaneous lymph node cells were stained for CD4, CD8alpha, NKG2D, NKG2ACE and other markers, then sorted on a BD Influx. The sample comprised CD4+ T cells sorted from a lymph node. The receptors were sampled from a C3H/HeJ mouse with alopecia areata. These mice carry the MHC haplotype H2-k.

Comment on this clone: The gene names given are mouse names. CDR3 DNA (partial): TGTGCCAGCGGTGATGGGACAGCCTAT. It is translated as CASGDGTAY. The whole CDR3 protein is CASGDGTAYEQYF. The chain combines TRBV13-2 with TRBJ2-7; possible D gene TRBD1, 6 bases. The read gets to within 4 residues of the CDR3 end, and the germline J gene fills in the rest. With 0 bases removed from V and 2 bases from J, the gap between germline ends came to 6 bases. Looked up from germline, CDR1 is NNHNN and CDR2 is SYGAGS (reference sequence). This CDR3 is built from 13 residues.

With respect to this clone: These gene names are mouse names. The read gets to within 4 residues of the CDR3 end, and the germline J gene fills in the rest. Other nucleotide sequences from this sample produce the same CDR3. V usage is TRBV31 and J usage is TRBJ2-5; D perhaps matches TRBD1 (5 bases). The CDR3 extends over 14 amino acids. CDR1 is GKSSPN, CDR2 SITVG, per germline. Trimming pared 1 base from V and 0 bases from J, leaving 8 bases between. The CDR3 DNA, read in part, is TGTGCCTGGAGTCCAGGGATTAACCAAGAC. This sequence encodes CAWSPGINQD. The whole CDR3 protein reads CAWSPGINQDTQYF.

A note on this clone: Genes and germline are mouse. The CDR3 is cut off 4 residues early in the read; its end comes from the germline J gene. V is TRBV13-1 and J is TRBJ2-1; 8 nucleotides match TRBD2. Per germline, CDR1 NSHNY and CDR2 SYGAGN. Trimming took 2 bases from V and 5 from J; bases not matched to a gene: 6. This CDR3 spans 15 amino acids. The CDR3 here is CASSETGGWDAEQFF. The part of the CDR3 DNA that was read is TGTGCCAGCAGTGAAACTGGGGGCTGGGATGCT.

This clone was detected only a few times. The gene names here belong to mouse. CDR3 residues: CASSLTGQNTLYF. The covered CDR3 bases are TGTGCCAGCAGTCTGACAGGGCAAAAC. The chain has TRBV13-1 and TRBJ2-4, with 7 nucleotides matching TRBD1. The read finishes 4 residues shy of the CDR3 end, and the germline J gene is used to complete it. V was pared by 4 bases and J by 3 bases, with 2 bases of the junction left unmatched. Germline V gene sequence: CDR1 NSHNY, CDR2 SYGAGN. The CDR3 has 13 amino acids.

This clone was seen a few times. Germline and genes here are mouse. Read sequence stops 3 residues before the CDR3 end, and the germline J gene provides the missing end. V gene TRBV19 combines with J gene TRBJ1-6, with 12 positions matching TRBD1. TRBJ1-6 qualifies as an ORF whose function is uncertain. The CDR3 is made up of 15 amino acids. Germline values: CDR1 FNHDT, CDR2 SITEND (reference sequence). V was pared by 3 bases and J by 8 bases, with 3 bases of the junction left unmatched. CDR3 bases read: TGTGCCAGCAGTAAGGGACAGGGGGCCGATTCGCCC. This encodes CASSKGQGADSP. The whole CDR3 region reads CASSKGQGADSPLYF.

To note about this clone: The genes and germline here are from mouse. The CDR3 sequence: CASSQDGHLNTGQLYF. Incomplete CDR3 DNA: TGTGCCAGCAGCCAAGATGGACACCTAAACACCGGG. The chain carries TRBV5 and TRBJ2-2; D is perhaps TRBD1 (5 bases). The read ends 4 residues shy of where the CDR3 ends; the end is completed using the germline J gene. The CDR3 length is 16 residues. Trimming pared 0 bases from V and 1 base from J, leaving 9 bases between. Germline CDR1 LGHNA, CDR2 YNLKQL (reference sequence).

There are many counts of this clone. Gene names are mouse gene names. The CDR3 end is not reached by the read, which stops 4 residues before it; the germline J gene fills it in. This sequence joins TRBV17 and TRBJ2-2, with 9 bases fitting TRBD1. Germline V gene lookup returns CDR1 MNHDT and CDR2 YYDKIL. V dropped 3 bases and J dropped 1; count of bases not matched to a gene: 3. The CDR3 runs to 16 residues. The chain's CDR3 is CASSSWDRENTGQLYF. CDR3 bases read: TGTGCTAGCAGTAGCTGGGACAGGGAAAACACCGGG.

Remarks on this clone: The listed genes are named as in mouse. The CDR3 is cut off 4 residues early in the read; its end comes from the germline J gene. The rearrangement uses TRBV5 and TRBJ2-2, with D perhaps matching TRBD1 (6 bases). The CDR3 loop spans 15 amino acids. Germline V gene lookup returns CDR1 LGHNA and CDR2 YNLKQL (reference sequence). V gave up 6 bases and J gave up 0 bases, with 11 bases separating them. This chain's CDR3 is CASRNRDANTGQLYF. Partial CDR3 DNA: TGTGCCAGCAGAAACAGGGATGCAAACACCGGG.

As regards this clone: Gene names follow the mouse nomenclature. The sequenced fragment ends 3 residues before the CDR3 boundary, so the rest is inferred from the germline J gene. The chain employs TRBV19 and TRBJ1-6, with no clear D. TRBJ1-6 is assigned to the ORF class and has an uncertain function. Trimming took off 1 base at V and 1 base at J, with 6 bases between the two ends. Per germline, CDR1 FNHDT and CDR2 SITEND (reference sequence). The CDR3 runs to 15 residues. The CDR3 region is CASSISGSYNSPLYF. The DNA read from the CDR3 is TGTGCCAGCAGTATAAGTGGGTCCTATAATTCGCCC.

Points on this clone: Gene names are mouse gene names. The DNA ends 4 residues before the CDR3 does, and the rest of the CDR3 is filled in from the germline J gene. The chain couples TRBV1 to TRBJ1-1; D ambiguous. The germline gives CDR1 NSQYPW, CDR2 LRSPGD (reference sequence). V shed 5 bases and J shed 1 base, with 2 bases lying between them. The CDR3 length is 11 residues. CDR3 amino acids: CTCSRNTEVFF. CDR3 DNA, as far as it was read: TGCACCTGCAGTAGAAACACA. Based on the CDR3 plus reference TRBV1 and TRBJ1-1, the full variable domain is VTLLEQNPRWRLVPRGQAVNLRCILKNSQYPWMSWYQQDLQKQLQWLFTLRSPGDKEVKSLPGADYLATRVTDTELRLQVANMSQGRTLYCTCSRNTEVFFGKGTRLTVV.

This clone was observed a handful of times. The genes are named according to mouse. The read ends 4 residues before the CDR3 terminus; that terminus is restored from the germline J gene. Other DNA sequences within the sample encode an identical CDR3. The V call is TRBV13-3, the J call TRBJ2-3; 9 bases map to TRBD2. The CDR3 runs to 15 residues. In germline, CDR1 is NNHDY, CDR2 SYVADS. J gave up 0 bases and V 3 bases, and 2 bases lay outside the gene matches. The sequenced part of the CDR3 DNA is TGTGCCAGCAGTGTCCTGGGGGGGAGTGCAGAA. It is translated as CASSVLGGSAE. The full CDR3 is CASSVLGGSAETLYF.

This clone was observed a few times. Gene names and germline match the mouse. The DNA ends 4 residues before the CDR3 does, and the rest of the CDR3 is filled in from the germline J gene. The same CDR3 also results from other DNA sequences found in this sample. The rearrangement joins TRBV5 to TRBJ2-1; 9 bases map to TRBD2. Trimming took 2 bases from V and 4 from J; bases not matched to a gene: 3. The germline V gene has CDR1 LGHNA and CDR2 YNLKQL (reference sequence). CDR3 size: 15 residues. The CDR3 DNA, read in part, is TGTGCCAGCAGCCAACAACTGGGGGGATATGCT. Protein: CASSQQLGGYA. Given in full, the CDR3 is CASSQQLGGYAEQFF.

In the case of this clone: Each gene name is a mouse one. The read ends 4 residues shy of where the CDR3 ends; the end is completed using the germline J gene. The rearrangement joins TRBV13-2 to TRBJ1-2; D gene ambiguous. CDR1 and CDR2 from the germline V gene are NNHNN and SYGAGS (reference sequence). The CDR3 has 13 residues. Trimming shortened V by 4 bases and J by 3 bases, and 10 bases separated the two germline ends. The sequenced part of the CDR3 DNA is TGTGCCAGCGGTCCATTCAAGGACTCC. Encoded protein: CASGPFKDS. The CDR3 in its entirety is CASGPFKDSDYTF.

This clone came up a few times. The listed genes are named as in mouse. The read ends 4 residues shy of where the CDR3 ends; the end is completed using the germline J gene. The rearrangement uses TRBV13-3 and TRBJ2-7; the match to TRBD2 covers 11 bases. This CDR3 is 15 amino acids long. In germline, CDR1 is NNHDY, CDR2 SYVADS. V lost 0 bases and J lost 2; bases outside the gene matches: 1. The CDR3 sequence: CASSDDWGGAYEQYF. CDR3 DNA, as far as it was read: TGTGCCAGCAGTGATGACTGGGGGGGCGCCTAT.

This clone was seen a few times. Germline and genes: mouse. The read ends 4 residues early relative to the CDR3; the germline J gene fills the gap. The chain employs TRBV13-2 and TRBJ2-3; 10 bases agree with TRBD2. J gave up 0 bases and V 5 bases, and 6 bases lay outside the gene matches. Per the germline V gene, CDR1 is NNHNN and CDR2 is SYGAGS (reference sequence). The CDR3 is 16 amino acids. The CDR3 region is CASGLLGGQSAETLYF. Incomplete CDR3 DNA: TGTGCCAGCGGCCTTCTGGGGGGGCAAAGTGCAGAA.

This clone was seen a few times. Gene and germline names: mouse. Coverage ceases 4 residues before the CDR3 finishes, and the germline J gene fills in the end. Additional DNA sequences in this sample encode the identical CDR3. J is TRBJ2-2 and V is TRBV19; TRBD1 aligns across 10 bases. CDR1 is FNHDT and CDR2 is SITEND in the germline V gene (reference sequence). The CDR3 sequence is 15 residues long. Germline trimming cut 4 bases from V and 3 bases from J; bases unmatched to any gene: 3. CDR3 DNA (partial): TGTGCCAGCAGTCCGGGACAGGGGTACACCGGG. Amino acids: CASSPGQGYTG. In full, the CDR3 is CASSPGQGYTGQLYF.

This clone appeared a few times. The gene names given are mouse names. The CDR3 end falls 4 residues outside the read, so it is completed with the germline J gene. The chain couples TRBV5 to TRBJ2-1, with TRBD2 identical over 12 bases. This CDR3 has 16 residues. Germline-derived CDR1 and CDR2 are LGHNA and YNLKQL (reference sequence). V dropped 3 bases and J dropped 1; count of bases not matched to a gene: 1. CDR3 loop: CASSHGTGGNYAEQFF. The sequenced part of the CDR3 DNA is TGTGCCAGCAGCCACGGGACTGGGGGGAACTATGCT.

This clone was seen a few times. The gene names given are mouse names. The CDR3 goes on 4 residues after the read ends, and that part is filled in from the germline J gene. This chain connects TRBV13-2 to TRBJ2-2; D possibly corresponds to TRBD1 (5 bases). Germline V lookup: CDR1 NNHNN, CDR2 SYGAGS (reference sequence). This CDR3 has 15 residues. V was cut by 0 bases and J by 2 bases, with 8 bases left in between. The part of the CDR3 DNA that was read is TGTGCCAGCGGTGATGCTGACAGTAACACCGGG. Protein sequence: CASGDADSNTG. The whole CDR3 is CASGDADSNTGQLYF.